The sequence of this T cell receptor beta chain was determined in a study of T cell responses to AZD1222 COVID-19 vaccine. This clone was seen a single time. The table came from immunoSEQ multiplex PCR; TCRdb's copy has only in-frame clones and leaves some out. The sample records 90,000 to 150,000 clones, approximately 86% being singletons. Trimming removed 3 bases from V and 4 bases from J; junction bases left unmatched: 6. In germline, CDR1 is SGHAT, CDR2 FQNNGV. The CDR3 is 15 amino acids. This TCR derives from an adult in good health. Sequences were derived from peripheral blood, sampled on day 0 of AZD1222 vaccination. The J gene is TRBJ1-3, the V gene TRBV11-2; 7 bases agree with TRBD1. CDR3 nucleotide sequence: TGTGCCAGCAGCTTTGCGACAGGGCTCGGAAACACCATATATTTT. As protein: CASSFATGLGNTIYF.